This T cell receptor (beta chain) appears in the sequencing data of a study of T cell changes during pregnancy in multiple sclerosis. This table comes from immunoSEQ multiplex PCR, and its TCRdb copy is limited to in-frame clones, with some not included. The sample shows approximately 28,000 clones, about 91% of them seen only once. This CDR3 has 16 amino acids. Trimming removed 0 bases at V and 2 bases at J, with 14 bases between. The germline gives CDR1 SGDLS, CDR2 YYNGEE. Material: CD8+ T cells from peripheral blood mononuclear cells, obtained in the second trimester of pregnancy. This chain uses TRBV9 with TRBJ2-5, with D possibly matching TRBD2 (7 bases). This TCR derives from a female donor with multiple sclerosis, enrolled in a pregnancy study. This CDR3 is CASSVGGGGAQETQYF. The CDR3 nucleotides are TGTGCCAGCAGCGTAGGTGGTGGGGGGGCACAAGAGACCCAGTACTTC.